Sequencing of this TCR beta chain was carried out in a study of response to subunit inactivated influenza vaccine. Study-wide points: Every seasonal influenza vaccination brings in few new T cells, the authors suggested.

A single record per CDR3 protein comes from TCRdb applying MiXCR to the RT-PCR reads. The table lists about 830,000 distinct CDR3 sequences, less than 20% of them singletons, with roughly 11% in the top ten. CDR1 and CDR2 (germline): DFQATT, SNEGSKA (reference sequence). The CDR3 totals 15 residues. The J segment lost 2 bases and the V segment lost 3 bases, leaving 9 bases of the junction unmatched. The sample holds many counts of this clonotype. The target antigen is unknown. This sample comprised PBMCs from blood, obtained approximately 5 days after vaccination. The chain joins TRBV20-1 to TRBJ2-7, with 8 bases that match TRBD1. The sequence derives from a man between 50 and 59 years old who received an inactivated influenza vaccine. For the CDR3, the DNA is TGCAGTGCTAGTCATCCCGGGACAGGCGCCTACGAGCAGTACTTC. Its translation: CSASHPGTGAYEQYF.